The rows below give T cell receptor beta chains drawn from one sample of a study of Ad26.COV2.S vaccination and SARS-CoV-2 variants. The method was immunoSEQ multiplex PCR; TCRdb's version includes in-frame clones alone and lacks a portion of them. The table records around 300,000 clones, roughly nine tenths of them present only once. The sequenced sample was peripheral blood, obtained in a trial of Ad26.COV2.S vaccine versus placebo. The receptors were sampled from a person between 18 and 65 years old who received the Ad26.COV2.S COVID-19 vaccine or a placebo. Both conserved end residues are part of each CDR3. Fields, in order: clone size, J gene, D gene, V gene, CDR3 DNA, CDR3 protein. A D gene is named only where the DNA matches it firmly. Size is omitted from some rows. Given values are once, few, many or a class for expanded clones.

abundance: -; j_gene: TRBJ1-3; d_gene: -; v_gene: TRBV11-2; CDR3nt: TGTGCCAGCAGCTTTTCGAGAGGAAACACCATATATTTT; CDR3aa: CASSFSRGNTIYF
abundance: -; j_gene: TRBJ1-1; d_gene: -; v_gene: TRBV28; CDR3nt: TGTGCCAGCAGTTTAGAGGCTCCCCCCCAAGCTTTCTTT; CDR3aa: CASSLEAPPQAFF
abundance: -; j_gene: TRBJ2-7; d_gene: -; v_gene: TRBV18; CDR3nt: TGTGCCAGCTCACCACCCCAGCGGTCCTCCTACGAGCAGTACTTC; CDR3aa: CASSPPQRSSYEQYF
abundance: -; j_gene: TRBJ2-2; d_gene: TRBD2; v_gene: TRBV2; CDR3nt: TGTGCCAGCAGCGTCCTAGCGGGTCTCGCCGGGGAGCTGTTTTTT; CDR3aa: CASSVLAGLAGELFF
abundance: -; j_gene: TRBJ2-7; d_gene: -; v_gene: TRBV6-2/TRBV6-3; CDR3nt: TGTGCCAGCAGCACCCTCCTCGGGGCCGAGCAGTACTTC; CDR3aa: CASSTLLGAEQYF
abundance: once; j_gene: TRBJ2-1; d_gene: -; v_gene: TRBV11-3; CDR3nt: TGTGCCAGCAGCTTAAGTACTAGCCGATCCAGTGAGCAGTTCTTC; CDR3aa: CASSLSTSRSSEQFF
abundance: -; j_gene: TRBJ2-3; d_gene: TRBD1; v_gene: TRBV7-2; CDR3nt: TGTGCCAGCAGCTGGGACAGGGGGACAGATACGCAGTATTTT; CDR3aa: CASSWDRGTDTQYF
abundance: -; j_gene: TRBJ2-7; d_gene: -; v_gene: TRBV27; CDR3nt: TGTGCCAGCAGTTTATCGTCAGGATACGAGCAGTACTTC; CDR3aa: CASSLSSGYEQYF
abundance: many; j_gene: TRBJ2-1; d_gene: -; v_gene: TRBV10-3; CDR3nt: TGTGCCATCATTAAGACTGAGCAGTTCTTC; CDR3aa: CAIIKTEQFF
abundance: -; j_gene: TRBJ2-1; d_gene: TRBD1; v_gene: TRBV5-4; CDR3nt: TGTGCCAGCAGCAAGGGACAGGGCCCTCCAAACAATGAGCAGTTCTTC; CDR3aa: CASSKGQGPPNNEQFF